The 17 T cell receptor beta chains below all came from one sample that was sequenced in a study of OX40 agonist ivuxolimab in advanced cancers. Sequenced by immunoSEQ multiplex PCR; TCRdb stores in-frame clones only, minus some. Of 70,000 or so clones listed, roughly 80% were seen once; the top ten hold 1.1%. The specimen was CD4+ or CD8+ T cells sorted from blood, collected in a trial of the OX40 agonist ivuxolimab. The receptors stem from an adult with an advanced solid tumor such as melanoma, head and neck, liver or kidney cancer.

V usage is TRBV6-7 and J usage is TRBJ1-1, with a weak D call TRBD1 (5 bases). TRBV6-7 is given ORF status, its function remaining uncertain. The CDR3 is 18 amino acids. Trimming took off 5 bases at V and 1 base at J, with 23 bases between the two ends. DNA for the CDR3: TGTGCCAGCAGTGTACACGTTAGGGGATCCAACGGGAACACTGAAGCTTTCTTT. Translating it yields CASSVHVRGSNGNTEAFF.

V usage is TRBV30 and J usage is TRBJ1-1; D is possibly TRBD1 (6 bases). The germline V gene encodes CDR1 GTSNPN and CDR2 SVGIG (reference sequence). This CDR3 is built from 13 residues. Between the trimmed V and J ends, which lost 4 bases and 1 base, there was a span of 10 bases. Here the CDR3 DNA reads TGTGCCTGGAAGAGGGGGAAGAACACTGAAGCTTTCTTT. It yields the protein CAWKRGKNTEAFF.

The V and J genes are TRBV6-1 and TRBJ1-2; the D gene is possibly TRBD1 (5 bases). The CDR3 totals 15 residues. Looked up from germline, CDR1 is MNHNS and CDR2 is SASEGT. V lost 1 base and J 4 bases, leaving 13 bases between the germline ends. In DNA, the CDR3 is TGTGCCAGCAGTGAAGACAGGAGGGTAGTCTATGGCTACACCTTC. This sequence encodes CASSEDRRVVYGYTF.

This clone turned up a few times. The chain carries TRBV5-4 and TRBJ2-7; D unclear. CDR1 and CDR2 (germline): SGHNT, YYREEE (reference sequence). The CDR3 runs 13 residues. Trimming removed 4 bases from V and 5 bases from J, with 13 bases in between. DNA for the CDR3: TGTGCCAGCAGCCTCGGGCCATTCGACGAGCAGTACTTC. Its translation: CASSLGPFDEQYF.

The V call is TRBV10-3, the J call TRBJ1-1; D is unresolved. Germline CDR1 reads ENHRY; CDR2 reads SYGVKD. V shed 7 bases and J shed 1 base, with 13 bases lying between them. The CDR3 extends over 14 amino acids. CDR3 DNA sequence: TGTGCCATCACCCGACACGCTAAGAACACTGAAGCTTTCTTT. This codes for CAITRHAKNTEAFF.

The V and J genes are TRBV19 and TRBJ2-5; possibly TRBD2 for D (5 bases). The J call may be wrong; the DNA end is better matched by TRBJ2-7. CDR1 and CDR2 (germline): LNHDA, SQIVND (reference sequence). The CDR3 consists of 15 residues. The CDR3 spells CASSLSGRNSYEQYF. The CDR3 bases are TGTGCCAGTAGTCTCAGCGGACGAAATTCCTACGAGCAGTACTTC.

The CDR3 reads CASLRGIATNEKLFF. Written as DNA, the CDR3 is TGTGCCAGCTTAAGGGGGATTGCAACTAATGAAAAACTGTTTTTT. The chain employs TRBV11-2 and TRBJ1-4; D may be TRBD1 (6 bases). V lost 8 bases to trimming and J lost 0 bases, with 13 bases between them. CDR3 length: 15 residues. Germline lookup yields CDR1 SGHAT and CDR2 FQNNGV.

This chain connects TRBV5-1 to TRBJ2-5; D may be TRBD1 (6 bases). The CDR3 runs 14 residues. Germline CDR1 SGHRS, CDR2 YFSETQ. V lost 3 bases and J 2 bases, leaving 11 bases between the germline ends. The CDR3 DNA sequence: TGCGCCAGCAGCTCAACAGGGATGCAAGAGACCCAGTACTTC. Amino acid sequence: CASSSTGMQETQYF. Full variable domain (outside the CDR3, taken from reference TRBV5-1 and TRBJ2-5): KAGVTQTPRYLIKTRGQQVTLSCSPISGHRSVSWYQQTPGQGLQFLFEYFSETQRNKGNFPGRFSGRQFSNSRSEMNVSTLELGDSALYLCASSSTGMQETQYFGPGTRLLVL.

This clone showed up just a few times. The V gene is TRBV7-2, the J gene TRBJ2-2, with D possibly being TRBD2 (5 bases). Germline V gives CDR1 SGHTA, CDR2 FQGNSA. V dropped 1 base and J dropped 5 bases, with 11 bases sitting between them. The CDR3 consists of 15 residues. This chain's CDR3 is CASSLGGTSTGELFF. The CDR3 DNA follows: TGTGCCAGCAGCTTAGGGGGTACTAGTACCGGGGAGCTGTTTTTT.

The chain is built from TRBV30 and TRBJ1-4; D is undetermined. Trimming cost V 2 bases and J 7 bases, with 8 bases left between them. CDR3 length: 12 residues. The V gene's germline CDR1 is GTSNPN and CDR2 SVGIG (reference sequence). The CDR3 is CAWSREGEKLFF. The CDR3 region has the DNA TGTGCCTGGAGTCGCGAGGGTGAAAAACTGTTTTTT.

The rearrangement links TRBV18 to TRBJ1-4, with no clear D. V lost 6 bases and J 0 bases, leaving 8 bases between the germline ends. In germline, CDR1 is KGHSH, CDR2 LQKENI. The CDR3 runs to 14 residues. The CDR3 loop reads CASSLVATNEKLFF. Written as DNA, the CDR3 is TGTGCCAGCTCCCTGGTTGCAACTAATGAAAAACTGTTTTTT.

This rearrangement joins TRBV5-4 to TRBJ1-2; 7 bases match TRBD1. The germline gives CDR1 SGHNT, CDR2 YYREEE (reference sequence). The CDR3 loop spans 15 amino acids. J was trimmed by 2 bases and V by 5 bases; bases with no gene match: 9. DNA of the CDR3: TGTGCCAGCAGTTCTGGGACAGACCGCAACTATGGCTACACCTTC. Its protein product is CASSSGTDRNYGYTF.

Concerning this clone itself: The junction and the germline gene differ at one end; a read error may be behind it. The chain has TRBV5-4 and TRBJ2-7; TRBD1 aligns across 7 bases. The CDR3 covers 14 residues. The germline gives CDR1 SGHNT, CDR2 YYREEE (reference sequence). In DNA, the CDR3 is TGTGCCGGCAGCTTGGGACAGTACAACTACGAGCAGTACTTC. Translating it yields CAGSLGQYNYEQYF.

The chain recombines TRBV5-1 with TRBJ2-7; 9 bases match TRBD1. Looked up from germline, CDR1 is SGHRS and CDR2 is YFSETQ. V was pared by 4 bases and J by 1 base, with 6 bases of the junction left unmatched. This CDR3 is built from 15 residues. CDR3 amino acids: CASSPRTGVSYEQYF. The CDR3 DNA reads as TGCGCCAGCAGCCCCCGGACAGGGGTTTCCTACGAGCAGTACTTC. Full variable domain (missing parts from reference TRBV5-1 and TRBJ2-7): KAGVTQTPRYLIKTRGQQVTLSCSPISGHRSVSWYQQTPGQGLQFLFEYFSETQRNKGNFPGRFSGRQFSNSRSEMNVSTLELGDSALYLCASSPRTGVSYEQYFGPGTRLTVT.

The J gene is TRBJ1-5, the V gene TRBV7-8, with unresolved D. This CDR3 region has 14 residues. Trimming removed 1 base at V and 3 bases at J, with 7 bases between. Germline V gene sequence: CDR1 SGHVS, CDR2 FQNEAQ. In DNA form, the CDR3 reads TGTGCCAGCAGCTTAGACAGCTACAATCAGCCCCAGCATTTT. Amino acids: CASSLDSYNQPQHF. Full variable domain (remainder filled in from reference TRBV7-8 and TRBJ1-5): GAGVSQSPRYKVAKRGQDVALRCDPISGHVSLFWYQQALGQGPEFLTYFQNEAQLDKSGLPSDRFFAERPEGSVSTLKIQRTQQEDSAVYLCASSLDSYNQPQHFGDGTRLSIL.

This clone was seen only once. The V and J genes are TRBV7-7 and TRBJ2-2; no definite D call. V lost 5 bases and J 1 base, leaving 11 bases between the germline ends. CDR1 and CDR2 from the germline V gene are SSHAT and FNYEAQ (reference sequence). The CDR3 sequence is 15 residues long. The CDR3 loop is CASSPTVLNTGELFF. CDR3 nucleotides: TGTGCCAGCAGCCCAACCGTCCTGAACACCGGGGAGCTGTTTTTT.

In this sample, this clone turned up a few times. The chain has TRBV6-5 and TRBJ2-7, with TRBD1 matching 11 bases. The CDR3 has 14 residues. V shed 7 bases and J 2 bases; nucleotides not matched to a gene: 4. Germline V gives CDR1 MNHEY, CDR2 SVGAGI. In DNA, the CDR3 is TGTGCCAGCAATAGGGACAGGGGGGCCTACGAGCAGTACTTC. Translation gives CASNRDRGAYEQYF.